Each of the 15 T cell receptor beta chains below was sequenced from the same sample in a study of beta chain features in type 1 diabetes. Study-wide points: For Type 1 diabetes patients, all four CD4+ subsets carried TCRB CDR3s that were moderately but significantly shorter.

What these receptors recognize is not known. Of the isolated RNA, all was reverse transcribed, and so the sequenced material was expressed TCRB transcripts. The protocol was immunoSEQ multiplex PCR, while the TCRdb copy is restricted to in-frame clones and leaves out a portion. The sample lists fewer than 25,000 clones, 55% to 75% occurring once. Sequencing was carried out using Tregs from blood. These receptors all come from a man aged 18 to 29 with type 1 diabetes.

This clone showed up just a few times. The chain joins TRBV27 to TRBJ2-5, with D hard to call. Between the trimmed V and J ends, which lost 4 bases and 5 bases, there was a span of 11 bases. CDR1 is MNHEY, CDR2 SMNVEV, per germline (reference sequence). The CDR3 sequence is 13 residues long. The CDR3 protein is CASSSESGETQYF. CDR3 DNA sequence: TGTGCCAGCAGTTCGGAGTCGGGTGAGACCCAGTACTTC.

The rearrangement links TRBV18 to TRBJ2-1; no firm D call. Germline V gene lookup returns CDR1 KGHSH and CDR2 LQKENI. The CDR3 length is 13 residues. V shed 0 bases and J shed 3 bases, with 3 bases lying between them. The CDR3 sequence is CASSPPSYNEQFF. The CDR3 DNA sequence: TGTGCCAGCTCACCACCTAGCTACAATGAGCAGTTCTTC.

The rearrangement links TRBV28 to TRBJ2-7, with TRBD1 matching 8 bases. CDR1 and CDR2 (germline): MDHEN, SYDVKM. V lost 11 bases, J lost 4 bases, and 7 bases stayed unmatched. CDR3 length equals 12 residues. The CDR3 loop reads CAGGQAKYEQYF. The CDR3 nucleotides read TGTGCCGGGGGACAGGCCAAATACGAGCAGTACTTC. The full variable domain, in which reference TRBV28 and TRBJ2-7 provide the parts outside the CDR3, is DVKVTQSSRYLVKRTGEKVFLECVQDMDHENMFWYRQDPGLGLRLIYFSYDVKMKEKGDIPEGYSVSREKKERFSLILESASTNQTSMYLCAGGQAKYEQYFGPGTRLTVT.

This clone appeared once. The DNA for the CDR3 is TGTGCCACCAGCAGAGAGGGGGCAGGGGGAAACTATGGCTACACCTTC. Amino acids: CATSREGAGGNYGYTF. The V gene is TRBV15, the J gene TRBJ1-2; 7 bases match TRBD1. Germline CDR1 and CDR2: LNHNV and YYDKDF (reference sequence). This CDR3 has 16 residues. J was trimmed by 2 bases and V by 0 bases; bases with no gene match: 6.

CDR3 in amino acids: CASSSTWSSYNEQFF. The CDR3 DNA reads as TGTGCCAGCAGCTCTACTTGGAGCTCCTACAATGAGCAGTTCTTC. This chain links TRBV7-2 with TRBJ2-1; no firm D call. The CDR3 loop spans 15 amino acids. The germline CDR1 and CDR2 sequences are SGHTA and FQGNSA. The V gene lost 4 bases and the J gene lost 0 bases, with 10 bases spanning the gap.

This chain links TRBV10-1 with TRBJ1-6; the match to TRBD1 covers 7 bases. With 5 bases clipped from V and 7 bases from J, the junction kept 2 bases outside the gene matches. Germline values: CDR1 WNHNN, CDR2 SYGVQD (reference sequence). This CDR3 has 13 amino acids. The CDR3 region is CASSSRGNSPLHF. CDR3 DNA sequence: TGCGCCAGCAGTTCCAGGGGGAATTCACCCCTCCACTTT.

The chain links TRBV10-1 to TRBJ2-3; D is ambiguous. The CDR3 extends over 13 amino acids. Germline loops: CDR1 WNHNN, CDR2 SYGVQD (reference sequence). Trimming shortened V by 5 bases and J by 0 bases, and 6 bases separated the two germline ends. CDR3 DNA: TGCGCCAGCAGTCTTACTAGCACAGATACGCAGTATTTT. This gives the protein CASSLTSTDTQYF.

This clone was seen more than once but under ten times. The chain joins TRBV2 to TRBJ1-5; D possibly corresponds to TRBD1 (5 bases). This CDR3 is built from 14 residues. CDR1 SNHLY and CDR2 FYNNEI come from the germline V gene. The ends were cut back, 3 bases at V and 3 bases at J, with 9 bases in the middle. The CDR3 protein is CASSDSGHNQPQHF. The CDR3 DNA reads TGTGCCAGCAGTGATTCAGGACACAATCAGCCCCAGCATTTT.

The rearrangement links TRBV5-4 to TRBJ2-7; a weak D match, TRBD2 (6 bases). This CDR3 is 16 amino acids long. The germline V gene has CDR1 SGHNT and CDR2 YYREEE (reference sequence). V was cut by 5 bases and J by 5 bases, with 23 bases left in between. The CDR3 DNA sequence: TGTGCCAGCAGGCAAGCGTTAAATCGGCGGGATGACGAGCAGTACTTC. Translating gives CASRQALNRRDDEQYF.

V usage is TRBV2 and J usage is TRBJ2-1; 13 nucleotides match TRBD2. Looked up from germline, CDR1 is SNHLY and CDR2 is FYNNEI. The CDR3 spans 18 residues. Unmatched junction bases numbered 15, after V lost 8 bases and J lost 5 bases. CDR3 sequence reads: CASAKLAGGPMIDNEQFF. The CDR3 DNA is TGTGCCAGCGCTAAACTAGCGGGAGGGCCGATGATCGACAATGAGCAGTTCTTC.

The chain combines TRBV28 with TRBJ2-7, with 9 positions matching TRBD2. Germline lookup yields CDR1 MDHEN and CDR2 SYDVKM. CDR3 length equals 13 residues. J lost 2 bases, V lost 5 bases, and 1 base had no gene match. The DNA for the CDR3 is TGTGCCAGCAGTCTAGCGGGACCCTACGAGCAGTACTTC. Translating it yields CASSLAGPYEQYF.

The V and J genes are TRBV28 and TRBJ1-2; maybe TRBD1 (6 bases). The CDR3 totals 15 residues. Germline loops: CDR1 MDHEN, CDR2 SYDVKM. The V end lost 2 bases, the J end lost 4 bases, and 14 bases lay between the germline ends. In DNA form, the CDR3 reads TGTGCCAGCAGTTTAGCACCAGGGGCCCGCTATGGCTACACCTTC. Translating it yields CASSLAPGARYGYTF.

In its sample, this clone was seen a few times. The rearrangement joins TRBV6-1 to TRBJ1-5; unclear D gene. This CDR3 is 13 amino acids long. V dropped 0 bases and J dropped 10 bases, with 10 bases sitting between them. CDR1 MNHNS and CDR2 SASEGT come from the germline V gene. The DNA of the CDR3 is TGTGCCAGCAGTGAAGCAAGAGCGCGCCCCCAGCATTTT. The encoded protein is CASSEARARPQHF.

In regard to this clone: An end of the junction differs from the germline gene, which may be a read error. The V gene is TRBV10-1, the J gene TRBJ2-7; D may be TRBD2 (6 bases). CDR3 size: 13 residues. CDR1 is WNHNN and CDR2 is SYGVQD in the germline V gene (reference sequence). The CDR3 sequence is CASSVSGNYGQYF. In DNA form, the CDR3 reads TGCGCCAGCAGTGTTAGCGGAAACTACGGGCAGTACTTC.

The table lists this clone with a few counts. The genes are TRBV18 and TRBJ2-1, with 8 nucleotides matching TRBD2. Trimming removed 5 bases from V and 7 bases from J; junction bases left unmatched: 7. Germline CDR1 and CDR2: KGHSH and LQKENI. The CDR3 loop spans 14 amino acids. This chain's CDR3 is CASSSGLAGNEQFF. The CDR3 DNA reads as TGTGCCAGCTCATCAGGACTAGCCGGTAATGAGCAGTTCTTC. Full variable domain (outside the CDR3, taken from reference TRBV18 and TRBJ2-1): NAGVMQNPRHLVRRRGQEARLRCSPMKGHSHVYWYRQLPEEGLKFMVYLQKENIIDESGMPKERFSAEFPKEGPSILRIQQVVRGDSAAYFCASSSGLAGNEQFFGPGTRLTVL.